This paragraph reports one T cell receptor (beta chain). This record comes from a study of control samples from healthy donors and cancer patients. The CDR3 runs to 14 residues. V dropped 7 bases and J dropped 3 bases, with 13 bases sitting between them. Looked up from germline, CDR1 is ENHRY and CDR2 is SYGVKD. Sequenced by immunoSEQ multiplex PCR; TCRdb stores in-frame clones only, minus some. The sample includes roughly 140,000 clones, around 90% seen only once; the top ten take over 4.5%. The sample consisted of blood. This clonotype originated in a young man in good health. The chain combines TRBV10-3 with TRBJ1-3; D is possibly TRBD1 (6 bases). The CDR3 is CAINPGAGGNTIYF. CDR3 nucleotide sequence: TGTGCCATCAATCCAGGGGCCGGTGGAAACACCATATATTTT.